The present entry profiles one TCR beta chain with its context. The antigen remains unidentified. These data are taken from a study of post-analysis software for immune sequencing data. Study-level findings and limits: In multiple sclerosis, normalized Chao1 diversity was significantly below that of controls.

Included in the TCR beta cDNA libraries were unique molecular identifiers. TCRdb ran MiXCR on the PCR reads and lists one entry per CDR3 protein. The data contain 750,000 to 950,000 distinct CDR3 sequences, 40% to 55% of them seen just once; the ten biggest clones take up roughly 5%. The TCR originated in a girl aged 10 to 17 with multiple sclerosis. What was sequenced was blood.

CDR3 nucleotides: TGTGCCAGCAGTTTGGGTGGAGGTGGTTCACCCCTCCACTTT. Amino acids: CASSLGGGGSPLHF. V is TRBV12-3 or TRBV12-4 and J is TRBJ1-6, with D uncertain. Trimming took 3 bases from V and 9 from J, leaving 12 bases between them. CDR3 size: 14 residues.